The 21 T cell receptor beta chains below were found in one sample sequenced in a study of T cells after yellow fever vaccination. TCRdb re-analysed the 5' RACE reads in MiXCR, keeping a single row per CDR3 protein. The table shows 320,000 or so distinct CDR3 sequences, with 7% to 10% occurring only once. The starting material was PBMCs, obtained more than 35 days after the first yellow fever vaccination. These receptors originate from a man younger than 30 who received the YFV17D yellow fever vaccine.

The chain joins TRBV27 to TRBJ1-2; D uncertain. The CDR3 is made up of 13 amino acids. V lost 0 bases and J lost 8, with 10 bases in between. CDR1 is MNHEY and CDR2 is SMNVEV in the germline V gene (reference sequence). This CDR3 reads CASSLSASGGYTF. The CDR3 DNA is TGTGCCAGCAGTTTATCGGCCTCGGGGGGCTACACCTTC.

This clonotype was found many times. The rearrangement joins TRBV7-3 to TRBJ1-6; 8 positions agree with TRBD1. Germline V gene lookup returns CDR1 SGHTA and CDR2 FQGTGA. The CDR3 has 15 amino acids. Trimming at V came to 5 bases and at J to 4 bases, leaving 4 bases not matched to a gene. The CDR3 DNA is TGTGCCAGCAGCCGCGGACAGGGATATAATTCACCCCTCCACTTT. It translates to CASSRGQGYNSPLHF.

This chain links TRBV6-2 or TRBV6-3 with TRBJ2-7; the match to TRBD2 covers 10 bases. Germline lookup yields CDR1 MNHEY and CDR2 SVGEGT. This CDR3 is built from 21 residues. The trim removed 0 bases at V and 2 bases at J, leaving 19 bases unmatched. Here the CDR3 reads CASSYSSRVASGGANPYEQYF. In nucleotides, the CDR3 is TGTGCCAGCAGTTACTCGTCTCGCGTGGCTAGCGGGGGTGCGAACCCCTACGAGCAGTACTTC.

This clonotype was seen many times. This chain joins TRBV20-1 and TRBJ2-1; 8 nucleotides align to TRBD2. This CDR3 region has 16 residues. The germline gives CDR1 DFQATT, CDR2 SNEGSKA (reference sequence). V shed 3 bases and J 5 bases; nucleotides not matched to a gene: 12. The CDR3 spells CSARIGGGGWDNEQFF. The CDR3 DNA reads as TGCAGTGCTAGGATCGGGGGGGGAGGTTGGGACAATGAGCAGTTCTTC.

This chain connects TRBV2 to TRBJ2-1, with D unresolved. Per germline, CDR1 SNHLY and CDR2 FYNNEI. V lost 3 bases and J 3 bases, leaving 12 bases between the germline ends. The CDR3 is 15 amino acids. The CDR3 bases are TGTGCCAGCAGTGACACCGGGTCTCTCTACAATGAGCAGTTCTTC. Amino acid sequence: CASSDTGSLYNEQFF.

This clonotype occurred a few times. V is TRBV6-2 or TRBV6-3 and J is TRBJ1-5; TRBD1 agrees at 9 bases. The CDR3 runs 17 residues. Germline V CDR1 and CDR2: MNHEY, SVGEGT. J gave up 2 bases and V 6 bases, and 11 bases lay outside the gene matches. The CDR3 sequence: CASSRDRADLGNQPQHF. Here the CDR3 DNA reads TGTGCCAGCAGCCGGGACAGGGCCGATCTAGGCAATCAGCCCCAGCATTTT.

The chain couples TRBV25-1 to TRBJ1-2; no firm D call. Trimming shortened V by 3 bases and J by 0 bases, and 23 bases separated the two germline ends. Germline CDR1 is MGHDK and CDR2 is SYGVNS. The CDR3 sequence is 19 residues long. The CDR3 protein is CASSERQTDFWKANYGYTF. As DNA, the CDR3 is TGTGCCAGCAGTGAGCGCCAAACGGACTTCTGGAAAGCTAACTATGGCTACACCTTC.

This clonotype was detected only a few times. CDR3 nucleotide sequence: TGCGCCAGCAGTAACGGACCCCTCGACCCAGAGCAGTACGTC. This codes for CASSNGPLDPEQYV. The V gene is TRBV5-1, the J gene TRBJ2-7; no definite D call. The germline V and J ends were trimmed by 5 bases and 7 bases, with 19 bases remaining between them. CDR1 and CDR2 from the germline V gene are SGHRS and YFSETQ. The CDR3 extends over 14 amino acids.

This clonotype came up a few times. The chain is built from TRBV7-2 and TRBJ1-5; TRBD1 might be the D (5 bases). Germline V CDR1 and CDR2: SGHTA, FQGNSA. V shed 2 bases and J shed 7 bases, with 9 bases lying between them. CDR3 size: 13 residues. CDR3 nucleotide sequence: TGTGCCAGCAGCTTACAGGGCCAGCAGCCCCAGCATTTT. Translation: CASSLQGQQPQHF.

This chain links TRBV20-1 with TRBJ2-2; 9 bases agree with TRBD2. After removal of 6 bases from V and 6 bases from J, the junction contained 14 bases not matched to a gene. This CDR3 has 16 amino acids. Germline assignment: CDR1 DFQATT and CDR2 SNEGSKA (reference sequence). The CDR3 here is CSALKRAGGAPGELFF. The DNA of the CDR3 is TGCAGTGCCTTGAAGCGGGCGGGGGGGGCCCCCGGGGAGCTGTTTTTT.

This clonotype appeared many times. The rearrangement uses TRBV29-1 and TRBJ2-7; D is undetermined. The V end was cut by 1 base, the J end by 0 bases, with 7 bases between. The CDR3 is made up of 13 amino acids. Germline assignment: CDR1 SQVTM and CDR2 ANQGSEA. CDR3 coding DNA: TGCAGCGTTGAAGTGCAAGACTCCTACGAGCAGTACTTC. Translating it yields CSVEVQDSYEQYF.

This clonotype was seen a handful of times. The chain is built from TRBV12-3 or TRBV12-4 and TRBJ1-1, with D tentatively TRBD1 (6 bases). The length of the CDR3 is 13 residues. Trimming shortened V by 8 bases and J by 1 base, and 11 bases separated the two germline ends. CDR3 nucleotide sequence: TGTGCCAGCGACAGGCAGGGGAACACTGAAGCTTTCTTT. This translates into CASDRQGNTEAFF.

Only a few counts were recorded for this clonotype. The genes are TRBV12-3 or TRBV12-4 and TRBJ2-2, with D maybe TRBD1 (5 bases). Trimming shortened V by 3 bases and J by 9 bases, and 8 bases separated the two germline ends. CDR3 size: 12 residues. The CDR3 sequence is CASSFDSRELFF. The CDR3 bases are TGTGCCAGCAGTTTCGACAGCCGGGAGCTGTTTTTT.

The genes are TRBV4-1 and TRBJ1-5; unclear D gene. The CDR3 length is 15 residues. Trimming shortened V by 0 bases and J by 3 bases, and 9 bases separated the two germline ends. Germline values: CDR1 MGHRA, CDR2 YSYEKL. The CDR3 DNA reads TGCGCCAGCAGCCAAGAGCGACATTTCAATCAGCCCCAGCATTTT. Amino acid sequence: CASSQERHFNQPQHF.

Only a few counts were recorded for this clonotype. This chain links TRBV11-3 with TRBJ2-3; D uncertain. The V end lost 4 bases, the J end lost 5 bases, and 7 bases lay between the germline ends. This CDR3 comprises 12 residues. Germline CDR1 SGHNT, CDR2 YENEEA. CDR3 sequence reads: CASSSRQDTQYF. The CDR3 nucleotides read TGTGCCAGCAGCTCCAGACAAGATACGCAGTATTTT.

This clonotype has just a few counts. This CDR3 is CASSPGQASTNEKLFF. The DNA for the CDR3 is TGCGCCAGCAGCCCGGGACAGGCTTCAACTAATGAAAAACTGTTTTTT. The chain carries TRBV5-1 and TRBJ1-4, with 8 bases that match TRBD1. Germline-derived CDR1 and CDR2 are SGHRS and YFSETQ. V was pared by 4 bases and J by 0 bases, with 5 bases of the junction left unmatched. There are 16 residues in the CDR3.

J is TRBJ2-7 and V is TRBV18; D is unclear. Germline V gene data show CDR1 as KGHSH and CDR2 as LQKENI. The ends were cut back, 3 bases at V and 4 bases at J, with 7 bases in the middle. The length of the CDR3 is 12 residues. The CDR3 reads CASSPSIYEQYF. CDR3 coding DNA: TGTGCCAGCTCACCCTCGATTTACGAGCAGTACTTC.

This clonotype has a handful of counts. The chain has TRBV6-1 and TRBJ2-4; D uncertain. CDR1 is MNHNS and CDR2 is SASEGT in the germline V gene. The CDR3 has 15 residues. Trimming removed 9 bases from V and 1 base from J, with 16 bases in between. The CDR3 nucleotides read TGTGCCAGTAGCACCTCGGTCACGGCCAAAAACATTCAGTACTTC. Its translation is CASSTSVTAKNIQYF.

This clonotype was picked up a small number of times. The chain carries TRBV27 and TRBJ1-5; 7 bases agree with TRBD1. V lost 4 bases to trimming and J lost 0 bases; unmatched junction nucleotides: 3. CDR1 and CDR2 from the germline V gene are MNHEY and SMNVEV (reference sequence). The CDR3 totals 15 residues. The CDR3 region has the DNA TGTGCCAGCAGTTATAACAGGGGTAGCAATCAGCCCCAGCATTTT. Translation: CASSYNRGSNQPQHF.

The chain couples TRBV29-1 to TRBJ2-1, with unresolved D. In germline, CDR1 is SQVTM, CDR2 ANQGSEA. This CDR3 is built from 11 residues. Trimming stripped 1 base from V and 5 bases from J, with 3 bases between. CDR3 region: CSVEGDNEQFF. In nucleotides, the CDR3 is TGCAGCGTTGAAGGGGACAATGAGCAGTTCTTC.

In this sample, this clonotype turned up many times. The chain links TRBV10-3 to TRBJ2-3; weak D call: TRBD2 (6 bases). CDR1 ENHRY and CDR2 SYGVKD come from the germline V gene. The CDR3 runs to 13 residues. Trimming took off 8 bases at V and 0 bases at J, with 9 bases between the two ends. CDR3 in amino acids: CAIRDSSTDTQYF. The CDR3 DNA is TGTGCCATCCGGGACTCTAGCACAGATACGCAGTATTTT.